The rows below give T cell receptor beta chains drawn from one sample of a study of metastatic and nonmetastatic thyroid tumors. MiXCR was used by TCRdb to re-call the PCR reads. The sample consists of tens of thousands of clones, more than 15% of them appearing once. The specimen was blood. The receptors derive from a female donor with papillary thyroid cancer or a benign thyroid nodule (not recorded which). Some clones in this sample may be carry-over from other donors' samples. Both conserved end residues are part of each CDR3.

V	J	CDR3
TRBV18	TRBJ2-7	CASSPGSERSYEQYF
TRBV15	TRBJ2-2	CATSRDREVEELFF
TRBV10-3	TRBJ1-4	CAISERGGGREKLFF
TRBV6-4	TRBJ2-3	CASSASGSTDTQYF
TRBV11-2	TRBJ1-1	CASSLVLGGADTEAFF
TRBV11-3	TRBJ1-1	CASSLAGKNTEAFF
TRBV6-2/TRBV6-3	TRBJ2-1	CASSYSLKTSPEQFF
TRBV6-1	TRBJ1-1	CATDRDRNTEAFF
TRBV10-2	TRBJ2-7	CASSEVATTAYEQYF
TRBV28	TRBJ1-6	CASRAGQGVYNSPLHF
TRBV20-1	TRBJ1-3	CSAYRADSGNTIYF
TRBV29-1	TRBJ1-4	CSVGAGPNEKLFF
TRBV27	TRBJ2-7	CASSLTSGSPHYEQYF
TRBV5-1	TRBJ2-5	CASSYPGASQETQYF
TRBV4-2	TRBJ2-3	CASSQEGTSGYTQYF
TRBV18	TRBJ2-5	CASSSTSGVQETQYF
TRBV5-6	TRBJ2-3	CASSLEQATRADTQYF
TRBV4-1	TRBJ1-2	CASSPTQVEIYGYTF
TRBV4-2	TRBJ2-1	CASSQGLAEISSYNEQFF
TRBV7-3	TRBJ1-3	CASSLSGGFGNTIYF
TRBV20-1	TRBJ2-7	CSAQAGLAGGAPSSYEQYF
TRBV6-1	TRBJ1-1	CASREGTDYMNTEAFF
TRBV30	TRBJ1-1	CAWSVGGDTEAFF
TRBV12-3/TRBV12-4	TRBJ1-2	CASSLEVGYTF
TRBV19	TRBJ1-2	CASSKSGAVYGYTF